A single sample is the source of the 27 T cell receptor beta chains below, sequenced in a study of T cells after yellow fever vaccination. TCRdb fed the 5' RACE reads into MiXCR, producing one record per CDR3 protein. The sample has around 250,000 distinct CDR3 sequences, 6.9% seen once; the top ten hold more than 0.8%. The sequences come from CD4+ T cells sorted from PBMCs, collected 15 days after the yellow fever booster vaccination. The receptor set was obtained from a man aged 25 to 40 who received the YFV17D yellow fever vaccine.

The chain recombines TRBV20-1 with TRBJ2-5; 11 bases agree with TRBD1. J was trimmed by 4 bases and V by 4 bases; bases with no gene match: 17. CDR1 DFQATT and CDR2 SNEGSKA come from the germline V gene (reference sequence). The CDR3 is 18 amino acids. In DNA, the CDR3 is TGCAGTGCTAAGAGGACAGGGGGCGTTTCGAAAGTTGGAGAGACCCAGTACTTC. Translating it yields CSAKRTGGVSKVGETQYF.

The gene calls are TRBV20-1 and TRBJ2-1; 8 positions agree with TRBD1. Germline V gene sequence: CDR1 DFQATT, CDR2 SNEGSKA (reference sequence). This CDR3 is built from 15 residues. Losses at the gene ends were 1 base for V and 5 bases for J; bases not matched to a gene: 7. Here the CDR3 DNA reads TGCAGTGCTAGAGGGGACAGGCTAAGCGACAATGAGCAGTTCTTC. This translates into CSARGDRLSDNEQFF.

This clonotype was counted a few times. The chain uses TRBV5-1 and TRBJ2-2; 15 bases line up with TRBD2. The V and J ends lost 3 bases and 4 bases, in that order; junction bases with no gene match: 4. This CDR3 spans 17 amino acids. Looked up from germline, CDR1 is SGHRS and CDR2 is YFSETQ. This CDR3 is CASSWTSGRAPTGELFF. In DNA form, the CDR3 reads TGCGCCAGCAGCTGGACTAGCGGGAGGGCCCCCACCGGGGAGCTGTTTTTT.

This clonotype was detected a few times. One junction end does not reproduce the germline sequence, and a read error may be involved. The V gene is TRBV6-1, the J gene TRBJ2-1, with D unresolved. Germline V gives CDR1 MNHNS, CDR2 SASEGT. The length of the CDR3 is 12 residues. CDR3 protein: CASSEDYYEQFF. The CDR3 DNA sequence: TGTGCCAGCAGTGAAGACTACTATGAGCAGTTCTTC.

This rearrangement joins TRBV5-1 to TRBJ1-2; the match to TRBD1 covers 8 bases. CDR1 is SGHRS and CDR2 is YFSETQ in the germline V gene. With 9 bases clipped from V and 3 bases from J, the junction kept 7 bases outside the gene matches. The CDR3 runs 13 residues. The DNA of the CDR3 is TGCGCCACCGCGACAGGGGCGCACTATGGCTACACCTTC. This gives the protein CATATGAHYGYTF. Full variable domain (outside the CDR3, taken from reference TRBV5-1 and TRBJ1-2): KAGVTQTPRYLIKTRGQQVTLSCSPISGHRSVSWYQQTPGQGLQFLFEYFSETQRNKGNFPGRFSGRQFSNSRSEMNVSTLELGDSALYLCATATGAHYGYTFGSGTRLTVV.

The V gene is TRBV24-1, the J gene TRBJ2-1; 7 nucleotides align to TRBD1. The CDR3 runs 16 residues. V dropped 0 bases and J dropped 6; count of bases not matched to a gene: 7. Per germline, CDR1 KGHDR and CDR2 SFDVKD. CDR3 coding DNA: TGTGCCACCAGTGATTTGCGAGGGGGCGCCTTCAATGAGCAGTTCTTC. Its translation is CATSDLRGGAFNEQFF.

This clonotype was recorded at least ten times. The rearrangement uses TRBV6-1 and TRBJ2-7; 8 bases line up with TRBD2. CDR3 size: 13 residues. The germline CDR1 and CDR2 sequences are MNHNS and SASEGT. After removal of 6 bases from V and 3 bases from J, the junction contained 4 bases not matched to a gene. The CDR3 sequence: CASRQAGVYEQYF. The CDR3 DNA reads TGTGCCAGCAGGCAAGCGGGAGTCTACGAGCAGTACTTC.

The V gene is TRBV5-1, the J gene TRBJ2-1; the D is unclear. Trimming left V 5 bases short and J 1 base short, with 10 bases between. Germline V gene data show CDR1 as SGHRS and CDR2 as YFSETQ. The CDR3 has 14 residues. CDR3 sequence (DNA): TGCGCCAGCAGGGTGGTTAATTCCTACAATGAGCAGTTCTTC. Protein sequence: CASRVVNSYNEQFF.

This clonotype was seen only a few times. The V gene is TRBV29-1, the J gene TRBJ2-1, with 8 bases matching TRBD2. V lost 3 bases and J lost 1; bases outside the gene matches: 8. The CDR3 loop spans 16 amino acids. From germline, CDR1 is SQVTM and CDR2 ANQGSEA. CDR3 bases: TGCAGCGTTGAGGTACGGGAGGGTCGATCCTACAATGAGCAGTTCTTC. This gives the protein CSVEVREGRSYNEQFF.

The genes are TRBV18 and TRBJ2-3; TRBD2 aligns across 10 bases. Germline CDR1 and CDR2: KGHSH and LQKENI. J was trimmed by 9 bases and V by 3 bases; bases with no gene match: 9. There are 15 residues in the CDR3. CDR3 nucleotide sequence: TGTGCCAGCTCACCCCTAGCGGGAGAGGGGGAGACGCAGTATTTT. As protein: CASSPLAGEGETQYF. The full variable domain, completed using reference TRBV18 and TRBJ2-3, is NAGVMQNPRHLVRRRGQEARLRCSPMKGHSHVYWYRQLPEEGLKFMVYLQKENIIDESGMPKERFSAEFPKEGPSILRIQQVVRGDSAAYFCASSPLAGEGETQYFGPGTRLTVL.

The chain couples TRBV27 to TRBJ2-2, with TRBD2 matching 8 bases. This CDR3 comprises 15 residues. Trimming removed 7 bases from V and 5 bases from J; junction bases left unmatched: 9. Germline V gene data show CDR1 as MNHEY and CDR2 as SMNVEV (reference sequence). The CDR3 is CASKLGRGRTGELFF. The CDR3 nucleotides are TGTGCCAGCAAGCTCGGGAGGGGCAGGACCGGGGAGCTGTTTTTT.

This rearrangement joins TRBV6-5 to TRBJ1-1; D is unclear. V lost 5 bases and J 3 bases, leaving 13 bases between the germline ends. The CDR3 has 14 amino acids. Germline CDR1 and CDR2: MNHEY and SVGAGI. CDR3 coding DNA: TGTGCCAGCAGTCCCGGAGGCTCGTACACTGAAGCTTTCTTT. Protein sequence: CASSPGGSYTEAFF.

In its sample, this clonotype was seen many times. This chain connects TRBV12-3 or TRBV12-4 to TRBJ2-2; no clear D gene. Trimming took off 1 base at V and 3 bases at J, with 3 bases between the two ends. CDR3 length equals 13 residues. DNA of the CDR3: TGTGCCAGCAGTTTAGAACACACCGGGGAGCTGTTTTTT. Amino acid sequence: CASSLEHTGELFF.

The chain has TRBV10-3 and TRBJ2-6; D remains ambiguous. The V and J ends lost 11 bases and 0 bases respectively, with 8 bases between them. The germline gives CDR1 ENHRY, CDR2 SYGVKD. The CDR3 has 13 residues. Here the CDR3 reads CAVENSGANVLTF. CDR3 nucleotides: TGTGCCGTTGAAAACTCTGGGGCCAACGTCCTGACTTTC.

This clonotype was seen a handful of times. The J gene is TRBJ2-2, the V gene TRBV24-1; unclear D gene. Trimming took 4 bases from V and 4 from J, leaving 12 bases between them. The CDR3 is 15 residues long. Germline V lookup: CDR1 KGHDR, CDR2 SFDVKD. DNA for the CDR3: TGTGCCACCAGTGACCCCGGACGTTTCACCGGGGAGCTGTTTTTT. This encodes CATSDPGRFTGELFF.

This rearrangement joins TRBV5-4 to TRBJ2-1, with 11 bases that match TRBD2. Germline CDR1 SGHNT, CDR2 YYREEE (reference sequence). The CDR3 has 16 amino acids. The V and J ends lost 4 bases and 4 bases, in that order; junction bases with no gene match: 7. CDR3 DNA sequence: TGTGCCAGCAGCGGGGGGACTAGCGGAATATACAATGAGCAGTTCTTC. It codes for CASSGGTSGIYNEQFF.

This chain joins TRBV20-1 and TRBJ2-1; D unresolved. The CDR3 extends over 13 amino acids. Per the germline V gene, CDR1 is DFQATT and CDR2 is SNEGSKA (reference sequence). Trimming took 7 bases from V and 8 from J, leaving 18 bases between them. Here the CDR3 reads CSVARRSCDEQFF. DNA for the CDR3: TGCAGTGTGGCGCGCCGGAGCTGCGATGAGCAGTTCTTC.

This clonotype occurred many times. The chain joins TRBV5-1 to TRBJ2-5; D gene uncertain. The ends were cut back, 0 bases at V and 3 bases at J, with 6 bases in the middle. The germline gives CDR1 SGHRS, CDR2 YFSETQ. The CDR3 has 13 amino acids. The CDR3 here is CASSLDPEETQYF. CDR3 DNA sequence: TGCGCCAGCAGCTTGGATCCAGAAGAGACCCAGTACTTC. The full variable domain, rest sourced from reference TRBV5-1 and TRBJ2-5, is KAGVTQTPRYLIKTRGQQVTLSCSPISGHRSVSWYQQTPGQGLQFLFEYFSETQRNKGNFPGRFSGRQFSNSRSEMNVSTLELGDSALYLCASSLDPEETQYFGPGTRLLVL.

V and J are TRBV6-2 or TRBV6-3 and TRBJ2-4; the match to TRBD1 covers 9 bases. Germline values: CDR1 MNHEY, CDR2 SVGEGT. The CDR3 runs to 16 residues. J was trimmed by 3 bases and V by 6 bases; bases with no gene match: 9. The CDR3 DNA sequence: TGTGCCAGCAGCCACACCAGGACAGGGGTCAAAAACATTCAGTACTTC. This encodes CASSHTRTGVKNIQYF.

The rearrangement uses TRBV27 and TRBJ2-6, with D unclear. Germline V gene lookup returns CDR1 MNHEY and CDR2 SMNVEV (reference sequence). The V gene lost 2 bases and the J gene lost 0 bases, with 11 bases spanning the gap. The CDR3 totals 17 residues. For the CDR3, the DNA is TGTGCCAGCAGTTTAACAGATCAATACTCTGGGGCCAACGTCCTGACTTTC. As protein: CASSLTDQYSGANVLTF.

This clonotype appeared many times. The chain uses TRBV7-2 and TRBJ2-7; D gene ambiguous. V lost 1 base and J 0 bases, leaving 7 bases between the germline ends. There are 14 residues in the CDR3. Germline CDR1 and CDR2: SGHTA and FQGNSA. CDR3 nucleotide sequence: TGTGCCAGCAGCTTAGTCGGCCTCTCCTACGAGCAGTACTTC. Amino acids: CASSLVGLSYEQYF.

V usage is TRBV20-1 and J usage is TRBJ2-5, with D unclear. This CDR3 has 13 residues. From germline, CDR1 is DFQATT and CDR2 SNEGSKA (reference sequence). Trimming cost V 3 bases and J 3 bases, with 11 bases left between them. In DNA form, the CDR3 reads TGCAGTGCTAGTTACGGCTCCAAAGAGACCCAGTACTTC. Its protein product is CSASYGSKETQYF.

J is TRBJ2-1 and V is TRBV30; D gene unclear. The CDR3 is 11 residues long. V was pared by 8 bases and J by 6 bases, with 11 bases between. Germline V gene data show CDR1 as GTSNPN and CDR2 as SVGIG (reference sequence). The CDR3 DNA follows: TGTGCCCGTGTAGTAGCCAATGAGCAGTTCTTC. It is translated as CARVVANEQFF. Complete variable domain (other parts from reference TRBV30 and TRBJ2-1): SQTIHQWPATLVQPVGSPLSLECTVEGTSNPNLYWYRQAAGRGLQLLFYSVGIGQISSEVPQNLSASRPQDRQFILSSKKLLLSDSGFYLCARVVANEQFFGPGTRLTVL.

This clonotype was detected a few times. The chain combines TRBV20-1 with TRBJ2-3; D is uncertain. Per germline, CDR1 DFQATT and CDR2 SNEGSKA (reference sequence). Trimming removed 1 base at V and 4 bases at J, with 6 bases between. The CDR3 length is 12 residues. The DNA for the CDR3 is TGCAGTGCTAGAGCGTTATCAGATACGCAGTATTTT. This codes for CSARALSDTQYF.

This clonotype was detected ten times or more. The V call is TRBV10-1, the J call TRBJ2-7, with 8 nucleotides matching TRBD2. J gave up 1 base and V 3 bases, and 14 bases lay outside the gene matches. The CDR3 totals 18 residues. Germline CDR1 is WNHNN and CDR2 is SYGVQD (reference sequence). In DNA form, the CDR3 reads TGCGCCAGCAGTGACTCCCAGGCGAGCGGGAGTCTTTCCTACGAGCAGTACTTC. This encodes CASSDSQASGSLSYEQYF.

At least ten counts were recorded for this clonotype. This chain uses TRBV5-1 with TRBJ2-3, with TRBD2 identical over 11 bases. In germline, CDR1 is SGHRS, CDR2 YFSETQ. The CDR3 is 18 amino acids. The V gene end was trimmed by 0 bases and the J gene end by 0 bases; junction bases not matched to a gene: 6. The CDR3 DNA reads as TGCGCCAGCAGCTTGGGACTACTAGCGGGAGTAAGCACAGATACGCAGTATTTT. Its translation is CASSLGLLAGVSTDTQYF. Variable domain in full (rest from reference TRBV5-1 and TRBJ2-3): KAGVTQTPRYLIKTRGQQVTLSCSPISGHRSVSWYQQTPGQGLQFLFEYFSETQRNKGNFPGRFSGRQFSNSRSEMNVSTLELGDSALYLCASSLGLLAGVSTDTQYFGPGTRLTVL.

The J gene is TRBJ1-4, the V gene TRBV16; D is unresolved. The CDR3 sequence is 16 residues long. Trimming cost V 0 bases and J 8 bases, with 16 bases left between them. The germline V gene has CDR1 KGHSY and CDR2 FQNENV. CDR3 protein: CASSQSSHLTTEKLFF. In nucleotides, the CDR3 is TGTGCCAGCAGCCAATCTTCTCATCTTACAACCGAAAAACTGTTTTTT.